One and the same sample provided the 16 T cell receptor beta chains below, sequenced in a study of T cell changes during pregnancy in multiple sclerosis. Repertoires were generated with immunoSEQ multiplex PCR, while TCRdb's copy carries only in-frame clones and drops some. Among tens of thousands of clones listed, roughly 94% were seen once. Source: CD4+ T cells from peripheral blood mononuclear cells, taken after pregnancy. These receptor sequences come from a female donor with multiple sclerosis, enrolled in a pregnancy study.

The chain combines TRBV6-6 with TRBJ1-5; TRBD1 matches 8 bases. The CDR3 has 13 residues. Germline values: CDR1 MNHNY, CDR2 SVGAGI (reference sequence). V gave up 6 bases and J gave up 10 bases; unmatched junction bases: 8. The CDR3 spells CASRGTGSIPQHF. The CDR3 DNA reads TGTGCCAGCAGGGGGACAGGAAGCATCCCCCAGCATTTT.

The chain joins TRBV6-6 to TRBJ2-5; 9 bases align to TRBD2. V lost 6 bases to trimming and J lost 1 base; unmatched junction nucleotides: 6. The germline V gene encodes CDR1 MNHNY and CDR2 SVGAGI (reference sequence). This CDR3 comprises 15 residues. CDR3 DNA sequence: TGTGCCAGCAGAGATCGGACTAGCGCCCAAGAGACCCAGTACTTC. Translation gives CASRDRTSAQETQYF.

V is TRBV27 and J is TRBJ1-6, with 8 nucleotides matching TRBD1. The V and J ends lost 8 bases and 9 bases, in that order; junction bases with no gene match: 12. This CDR3 is 15 amino acids long. Looked up from germline, CDR1 is MNHEY and CDR2 is SMNVEV (reference sequence). The CDR3 protein is CASASVDRALSPLHF. As DNA, the CDR3 is TGTGCCAGCGCATCGGTGGACAGGGCCCTTTCACCCCTCCACTTT.

The chain couples TRBV19 to TRBJ1-1; 7 bases are a match to TRBD1. The CDR3 covers 15 residues. Trimming cost V 3 bases and J 2 bases; bases outside gene matches: 6. Germline V lookup: CDR1 LNHDA, CDR2 SQIVND (reference sequence). The CDR3 nucleotides read TGTGCCAGTAGTATGGGGAAGGGGGCTAACACTGAAGCTTTCTTT. Its protein product is CASSMGKGANTEAFF.

The rearrangement uses TRBV11-2 and TRBJ2-7; 11 bases are shared with TRBD2. J gave up 6 bases and V 1 base, and 8 bases lay outside the gene matches. This CDR3 is built from 16 residues. The germline V gene encodes CDR1 SGHAT and CDR2 FQNNGV. In DNA, the CDR3 is TGTGCCAGCAGCTTAGGGCCCTTAGGACTAGCGGGCGAGCAGTACTTC. Protein product: CASSLGPLGLAGEQYF.

The chain recombines TRBV28 with TRBJ2-5; 7 nucleotides match TRBD1. After removal of 3 bases from V and 2 bases from J, the junction contained 6 bases not matched to a gene. The CDR3 has 15 amino acids. Germline lookup yields CDR1 MDHEN and CDR2 SYDVKM. In nucleotides, the CDR3 is TGTGCCAGCAGTTTGGGGACAGCCCAACAAGAGACCCAGTACTTC. Residues: CASSLGTAQQETQYF. The variable domain in full, completed from reference TRBV28 and TRBJ2-5, reads DVKVTQSSRYLVKRTGEKVFLECVQDMDHENMFWYRQDPGLGLRLIYFSYDVKMKEKGDIPEGYSVSREKKERFSLILESASTNQTSMYLCASSLGTAQQETQYFGPGTRLLVL.

CDR3 residues: CASRLTSDTGELFF. For the CDR3, the DNA is TGTGCCAGCAGACTTACTAGCGACACCGGGGAGCTGTTTTTT. The rearrangement joins TRBV6-5 to TRBJ2-2; 7 bases are a match to TRBD2. The CDR3 length is 14 residues. The J segment lost 3 bases and the V segment lost 6 bases, leaving 4 bases of the junction unmatched. From germline, CDR1 is MNHEY and CDR2 SVGAGI.

The J gene is TRBJ2-7, the V gene TRBV20-1; TRBD1 is a possible D gene (5 bases). V was trimmed by 4 bases and J by 4 bases, leaving 8 bases between them. This CDR3 region has 11 residues. The germline gives CDR1 DFQATT, CDR2 SNEGSKA (reference sequence). CDR3 coding DNA: TGCAGTGCTACAGGGTTATACGAGCAGTACTTC. The encoded protein is CSATGLYEQYF.

The chain recombines TRBV6-7 with TRBJ1-2, with D perhaps TRBD1 (5 bases). TRBV6-7 belongs to the ORF category, with a function that is uncertain. V dropped 0 bases and J dropped 2 bases, with 13 bases sitting between them. The CDR3 spans 16 residues. CDR3 sequence reads: CASSYSVRGHNYGYTF. DNA of the CDR3: TGTGCCAGCAGTTACTCGGTAAGGGGCCACAACTATGGCTACACCTTC.

DNA for the CDR3: TGTGCCAGCAGTCATGGACAGACGAGCAATCAGCCCCAGCATTTT. As protein: CASSHGQTSNQPQHF. V and J are TRBV6-1 and TRBJ1-5; maybe TRBD1 (6 bases). This CDR3 spans 15 amino acids. Germline lookup yields CDR1 MNHNS and CDR2 SASEGT. The germline V and J ends were trimmed by 5 bases and 1 base, with 12 bases remaining between them.

V usage is TRBV15 and J usage is TRBJ1-1, with D tentatively TRBD1 (5 bases). The germline V gene has CDR1 LNHNV and CDR2 YYDKDF (reference sequence). This CDR3 has 16 amino acids. V gave up 0 bases and J gave up 6 bases, with 17 bases separating them. CDR3 DNA sequence: TGTGCCACCAGCAGAGATCGCAGGGCCTTAAAGGCTGAAGCTTTCTTT. Amino acid sequence: CATSRDRRALKAEAFF.

The chain joins TRBV4-1 to TRBJ2-7, with 10 bases identical to TRBD1. In germline, CDR1 is MGHRA, CDR2 YSYEKL. V lost 2 bases, J lost 4 bases, and 5 bases stayed unmatched. CDR3 length: 15 amino acids. CDR3 sequence: CASSQPGQGRYEQYF. The CDR3 region has the DNA TGCGCCAGCAGCCAACCGGGACAGGGGAGGTACGAGCAGTACTTC.

The J gene is TRBJ2-1, the V gene TRBV6-1; 12 nucleotides line up with TRBD2. After removal of 4 bases from V and 0 bases from J, the junction contained 7 bases not matched to a gene. There are 18 residues in the CDR3. Germline CDR1 reads MNHNS; CDR2 reads SASEGT. CDR3 loop: CASSAGTSGFLSYNEQFF. The CDR3 nucleotides are TGTGCCAGCAGTGCCGGGACTAGCGGGTTCCTCTCCTACAATGAGCAGTTCTTC.

The V gene is TRBV7-6, the J gene TRBJ2-3, with 12 positions matching TRBD2. Germline V gene sequence: CDR1 SGHVS, CDR2 FNYEAQ. With V trimmed by 1 base and J by 6 bases, 11 bases remained unmatched. CDR3 size: 18 residues. CDR3 sequence (DNA): TGTGCCAGCAGCTTAGGTCAAATACTAGCGGGGGGAGAGGATACGCAGTATTTT. Its protein product is CASSLGQILAGGEDTQYF. Drawing the rest from reference TRBV7-6 and TRBJ2-3, the complete variable domain is GAGVSQSPRYKVTKRGQDVALRCDPISGHVSLYWYRQALGQGPEFLTYFNYEAQQDKSGLPNDRFSAERPEGSISTLTIQRTEQRDSAMYRCASSLGQILAGGEDTQYFGPGTRLTVL.

The chain joins TRBV19 to TRBJ2-7, with D possibly being TRBD2 (6 bases). V gave up 2 bases and J gave up 3 bases, with 11 bases separating them. The CDR3 totals 14 residues. CDR1 and CDR2 from the germline V gene are LNHDA and SQIVND (reference sequence). The CDR3 DNA reads as TGTGCCAGTAGTATAAGGGACTCGAACTACGAGCAGTACTTC. Translating it yields CASSIRDSNYEQYF.

In this sample, this clone turned up once. This rearrangement joins TRBV11-1 to TRBJ1-4, with 11 bases fitting TRBD1. V was clipped by 4 bases and J by 5 bases; unmatched bases: 3. In germline, CDR1 is SGHAT, CDR2 FQDESV (reference sequence). The CDR3 length is 15 residues. CDR3 sequence: CASSSDRGPNEKLFF. The DNA for the CDR3 is TGTGCCAGCAGCTCGGACAGGGGGCCAAATGAAAAACTGTTTTTT.